A single sample gave rise to the 7 T cell receptor beta chains below, sequenced in a study of T cells in Graves' hyperthyroidism and ophthalmopathy. TCR beta CDR3 regions were amplified from RNA transcripts. The TCR CDR3 was amplified in a first-round RT-PCR using the HTBI primer set. TCRdb reprocessed the multiplex PCR reads via MiXCR and lists one record per CDR3 protein. Of fewer than 900,000 distinct CDR3 sequences in the sample, roughly 15% are singletons; the top ten hold around 7.7%. Input material: blood. These receptors were collected from a man aged 18 to 29 with Graves' hyperthyroidism.

The CDR3 sequence: CASSVAGDRSYNEQFF. DNA for the CDR3: TGTGCCAGCAGCGTAGCGGGAGACCGTTCCTACAATGAGCAGTTCTTC. The genes are TRBV9 and TRBJ2-1; possibly TRBD2 for D (6 bases). V lost 0 bases and J 1 base, leaving 11 bases between the germline ends. The CDR3 is made up of 16 amino acids. Germline V gene sequence: CDR1 SGDLS, CDR2 YYNGEE.

The V call is TRBV28, the J call TRBJ2-2, with 9 nucleotides matching TRBD1. The CDR3 length is 15 residues. Germline CDR1 and CDR2: MDHEN and SYDVKM. J lost 9 bases, V lost 1 base, and 6 bases had no gene match. The CDR3 DNA reads TGTGCCAGCAGTTTATCGAGACAGGGGGAGCGGGAGCTGTTTTTT. Its translation: CASSLSRQGERELFF.

This clonotype was counted many times. V gene TRBV2 combines with J gene TRBJ2-7; TRBD2 matches at 11 bases. Germline assignment: CDR1 SNHLY and CDR2 FYNNEI. The CDR3 is 14 residues long. V lost 8 bases and J lost 4; bases outside the gene matches: 7. The CDR3 reads CASGGSGRVYEQYF. The CDR3 nucleotides are TGTGCCAGCGGAGGTAGCGGGAGGGTGTACGAGCAGTACTTC.

This clonotype came up a few times. The V and J genes are TRBV19 and TRBJ2-5, with D unclear. The CDR3 contains 13 residues. With 3 bases removed from V and 2 bases from J, the gap between germline ends came to 7 bases. Germline V gives CDR1 LNHDA, CDR2 SQIVND (reference sequence). The CDR3 sequence: CASSIQIQETQYF. In nucleotides, the CDR3 is TGTGCCAGTAGTATTCAAATTCAAGAGACCCAGTACTTC.

V gene TRBV5-1 combines with J gene TRBJ2-5, with D maybe TRBD2 (5 bases). CDR3 length equals 14 residues. V lost 0 bases and J 9 bases, leaving 15 bases between the germline ends. Germline CDR1 SGHRS, CDR2 YFSETQ. CDR3 protein: CASSLDRDVGAQYF. CDR3 nucleotides: TGCGCCAGCAGCTTGGATCGCGATGTCGGGGCCCAGTACTTC.

This clonotype has just a few counts. The chain combines TRBV7-3 with TRBJ1-1; TRBD1 matches at 7 bases. The CDR3 contains 15 residues. Trimming cost V 3 bases and J 0 bases; bases outside gene matches: 4. Per germline, CDR1 SGHTA and CDR2 FQGTGA. The CDR3 spells CASSFRGDLNTEAFF. CDR3 DNA sequence: TGTGCCAGCAGCTTCAGGGGGGACTTGAACACTGAAGCTTTCTTT.

This clonotype was seen only a few times. This chain connects TRBV27 to TRBJ2-1, with 10 bases lining up with TRBD2. CDR1 MNHEY and CDR2 SMNVEV come from the germline V gene (reference sequence). The V segment lost 5 bases and the J segment 7 bases; nucleotides outside the gene matches: 2. The CDR3 covers 13 residues. The CDR3 spells CASSSGRVNEQFF. DNA for the CDR3: TGTGCCAGCAGTAGCGGGAGGGTGAATGAGCAGTTCTTC.